Following are 3 T cell receptor beta chains from one sample sequenced in a study of blood T cell repertoires in COVID-19 (TCRdb year 2020). The library was obtained by the immunoSEQ multiplex PCR assay. TCRdb retrieved this table from immuneACCESS and kept in-frame rearrangements only. Not all clones are present; in checked studies, unresolved V genes account for under half, and no reason is known for the remainder. The sample records about 44,000 clones, roughly 90% of which are singletons. Together, the top ten hold approximately 23% of the sample. Sequenced material: peripheral blood. All receptors come from a woman aged 80 or over in a cohort sampled during active or convalescent COVID-19.

The chain is built from TRBV19 and TRBJ1-3; 8 positions agree with TRBD1. The CDR3 loop spans 17 amino acids. V was clipped by 3 bases and J by 0 bases; unmatched bases: 7. Germline V CDR1 and CDR2: LNHDA, SQIVND (reference sequence). The CDR3 loop is CASSMGTGAGSGNTIYF. The CDR3 nucleotides read TGTGCCAGTAGTATGGGGACAGGAGCCGGCTCTGGAAACACCATATATTTT.

The V call is TRBV29-1, the J call TRBJ2-3; no clear D. Germline V lookup: CDR1 SQVTM, CDR2 ANQGSEA. Trimming stripped 5 bases from V and 0 bases from J, with 9 bases between. The CDR3 contains 13 residues. In DNA, the CDR3 is TGCAGCGTTTCCGGAGACAGCACAGATACGCAGTATTTT. Amino acids: CSVSGDSTDTQYF.

The chain carries TRBV7-8 and TRBJ2-7, with 10 bases identical to TRBD2. This CDR3 has 15 amino acids. CDR1 and CDR2 (germline): SGHVS, FQNEAQ. The V gene end was trimmed by 1 base and the J gene end by 2 bases; junction bases not matched to a gene: 2. CDR3: CASSLGAGGAYEQYF. The CDR3 DNA sequence: TGTGCCAGCAGCTTAGGAGCGGGAGGGGCCTACGAGCAGTACTTC.